This T cell receptor beta chain was identified in a study of immune reconstitution after stem cell transplant in scleroderma. From the RT-PCR reads, TCRdb called clonotypes with MiXCR, one entry per CDR3 protein. The table shows over 2,000 distinct CDR3 sequences, with 7% to 8.5% occurring only once. This clonotype was observed a few times. Trimming at V came to 6 bases and at J to 1 base, leaving 8 bases not matched to a gene. This CDR3 contains 15 residues. Germline V gene lookup returns CDR1 MDHEN and CDR2 SYDVKM. Sampling was conducted before or after autologous hematopoietic stem cell transplantation (not recorded which). The TCR was taken from a male donor with systemic sclerosis. This chain connects TRBV28 to TRBJ2-5, with 7 bases matching TRBD2. In DNA, the CDR3 is TGTGCCAGCAGCATCCTGGCGGGGGTCCAAGAGACCCAGTACTTC. It translates to CASSILAGVQETQYF.